A single sample gave rise to the 13 T cell receptor beta chains below, sequenced in a study of cytomegalovirus exposure and HLA in healthy donors. PCR primers comprised 60 Vbeta and 13 Jbeta primers. Using immunoSEQ multiplex PCR, the repertoire was profiled, and TCRdb retains in-frame clones only, with some absent. The sample yields roughly 180,000 clones, 75% to 80% seen once. What was sequenced was PBMCs. These receptors were collected from a middle-aged man in good health and CMV-seropositive.

The chain joins TRBV30 to TRBJ1-3; D remains ambiguous. CDR1 and CDR2 from the germline V gene are GTSNPN and SVGIG (reference sequence). The CDR3 sequence is 16 residues long. The V end was cut by 0 bases, the J end by 0 bases, with 12 bases between. CDR3 nucleotide sequence: TGTGCCTGGAGTGTACCGGCAGCGGCCTCTGGAAACACCATATATTTT. Its protein product is CAWSVPAAASGNTIYF.

The CDR3 reads CASSGLRGYEQYV. DNA for the CDR3: TGTGCCAGCAGCGGCCTCAGGGGCTACGAGCAGTACGTC. The genes are TRBV7-9 and TRBJ2-7; D is perhaps TRBD1 (6 bases). V gave up 5 bases and J gave up 3 bases, with 11 bases separating them. This CDR3 has 13 residues. Per the germline V gene, CDR1 is SEHNR and CDR2 is FQNEAQ (reference sequence).

V is TRBV5-6 and J is TRBJ2-5; 12 bases fit TRBD2. Germline V gives CDR1 SGHDT, CDR2 YYEEEE. This CDR3 has 17 residues. V gave up 4 bases and J gave up 1 base; unmatched junction bases: 8. CDR3 in DNA: TGTGCCAGCAGCCCCAGGACTAGCGGGGCCCTCCAAGAGACCCAGTACTTC. This encodes CASSPRTSGALQETQYF.

The chain uses TRBV6-1 and TRBJ1-1, with D possibly being TRBD1 (5 bases). Germline-derived CDR1 and CDR2 are MNHNS and SASEGT. The CDR3 loop spans 13 amino acids. Between the trimmed V and J ends, which lost 0 bases and 8 bases, there was a span of 10 bases. Written as DNA, the CDR3 is TGTGCCAGCAGTGAAGCTGGGCAGGGCGAAGCTTTCTTT. Its translation: CASSEAGQGEAFF.

This chain links TRBV6-1 with TRBJ2-7; D ambiguous. Germline V gene lookup returns CDR1 MNHNS and CDR2 SASEGT. CDR3 length equals 14 residues. V was shortened by 1 base and J by 6 bases, with 13 bases between the two germline ends. In DNA, the CDR3 is TGTGCCAGCAGTGAAGACGGTGTCGTAATCGAGCAGTACTTC. Its protein product is CASSEDGVVIEQYF.

This chain links TRBV9 with TRBJ1-2; tentative D call: TRBD1 (6 bases). Germline CDR1 reads SGDLS; CDR2 reads YYNGEE. The germline V and J ends were trimmed by 0 bases and 1 base, with 16 bases remaining between them. The CDR3 covers 17 residues. The CDR3 loop reads CASSVEGGGALNYGYTF. In nucleotides, the CDR3 is TGTGCCAGCAGCGTAGAGGGGGGGGGAGCACTTAACTATGGCTACACCTTC.

This clone has just a few counts. The chain has TRBV13 and TRBJ2-2; 7 nucleotides align to TRBD1. Germline V lookup: CDR1 PRHDT, CDR2 FYEKMQ (reference sequence). This CDR3 contains 15 residues. V shed 5 bases and J 0 bases; nucleotides not matched to a gene: 3. The CDR3 sequence is CASSVGTANTGELFF. CDR3 coding DNA: TGTGCCAGCAGCGTCGGGACAGCGAACACCGGGGAGCTGTTTTTT.

This CDR3 is CASSEPGQGREKLFF. The CDR3 coding sequence is TGTGCCAGCAGTGAACCGGGACAGGGACGTGAAAAACTGTTTTTT. This chain links TRBV6-1 with TRBJ1-4, with TRBD1 matching over 9 bases. Per germline, CDR1 MNHNS and CDR2 SASEGT. The CDR3 covers 15 residues. V dropped 2 bases and J dropped 7; count of bases not matched to a gene: 5.

V usage is TRBV7-9 and J usage is TRBJ1-5; TRBD1 matches at 9 bases. The CDR3 contains 14 residues. V was clipped by 5 bases and J by 5 bases; unmatched bases: 4. CDR1 SEHNR and CDR2 FQNEAQ come from the germline V gene (reference sequence). For the CDR3, the DNA is TGTGCCAGCAGCCTACAGGGGGCTGATCAGCCCCAGCATTTT. This sequence encodes CASSLQGADQPQHF.

The CDR3 loop reads CASSESGGTYEQYF. DNA of the CDR3: TGTGCCAGCAGTGAATCGGGGGGAACCTACGAGCAGTACTTC. The chain employs TRBV6-1 and TRBJ2-7; 7 nucleotides match TRBD2. J was trimmed by 2 bases and V by 2 bases; bases with no gene match: 3. CDR3 length: 14 amino acids. Germline CDR1 MNHNS, CDR2 SASEGT.

This rearrangement joins TRBV19 to TRBJ1-4; the match to TRBD1 covers 9 bases. The CDR3 runs to 15 residues. Germline V gene lookup returns CDR1 LNHDA and CDR2 SQIVND (reference sequence). The ends lost 4 bases at V and 6 bases at J; junction bases unmatched: 6. This CDR3 is CASSTSDRGYEKLFF. DNA of the CDR3: TGTGCCAGTAGTACCTCGGACAGGGGTTATGAAAAACTGTTTTTT.

This clone occurred once. This chain joins TRBV7-6 and TRBJ2-4; D unresolved. V gave up 5 bases and J gave up 0 bases, with 17 bases separating them. Germline CDR1 and CDR2: SGHVS and FNYEAQ. The CDR3 length is 17 residues. The CDR3 DNA reads as TGTGCCAGCAGCGCTGGTATGGGCTCTCTAGCCAAAAACATTCAGTACTTC. Encoded protein: CASSAGMGSLAKNIQYF.

CDR3 in amino acids: CASSLGQDRWETQYF. For the CDR3, the DNA is TGTGCCAGTAGTCTCGGACAGGACAGATGGGAGACCCAGTACTTC. The gene calls are TRBV19 and TRBJ2-5; TRBD1 agrees at 7 bases. There are 15 residues in the CDR3. V dropped 5 bases and J dropped 5; count of bases not matched to a gene: 11. CDR1 and CDR2 from the germline V gene are LNHDA and SQIVND (reference sequence).